The 5 T cell receptor beta chains reported below all come from one sample, sequenced in a study of blood T cell repertoires in COVID-19. Sequencing used immunoSEQ multiplex PCR; TCRdb keeps in-frame clones, though not all of them. Of 35,000 to 50,000 clones listed, nearly 70% are singletons. The sample taken for sequencing was peripheral blood. The receptors stem from a man older than 75 with acute or convalescent COVID-19.

This clone was seen more than once but under ten times. Distinct nucleotide sequences in the sample also encode this CDR3. V gene TRBV6-5 combines with J gene TRBJ1-1; D is unresolved. V lost 0 bases to trimming and J lost 1 base, with 6 bases between them. The CDR3 loop spans 14 amino acids. Per the germline V gene, CDR1 is MNHEY and CDR2 is SVGAGI. CDR3 in amino acids: CASSYSYRNTEAFF. DNA for the CDR3: TGTGCCAGCAGTTACTCGTACAGGAACACTGAAGCTTTCTTT.

The genes are TRBV29-1 and TRBJ2-2; no clear D. Germline V gives CDR1 SQVTM, CDR2 ANQGSEA. The CDR3 has 13 amino acids. The V and J ends lost 5 bases and 5 bases respectively, with 12 bases between them. The CDR3 bases are TGCAGCGTTAAGAGAGGTTGGACCGGGGAGCTGTTTTTT. Its translation: CSVKRGWTGELFF.

The rearrangement joins TRBV5-1 to TRBJ2-7; D not certain. V gave up 3 bases and J gave up 3 bases, with 4 bases separating them. Germline V gene sequence: CDR1 SGHRS, CDR2 YFSETQ. This CDR3 spans 11 amino acids. In nucleotides, the CDR3 is TGCGCCAGCAGCTCAAACTACGAGCAGTACTTC. Amino acid sequence: CASSSNYEQYF.

A few counts support this clone. V and J are TRBV29-1 and TRBJ2-7, with TRBD1 matching 7 bases. V trimming: 4 bases; J trimming: 2 bases; junction bases outside the gene matches: 5. Germline CDR1 and CDR2: SQVTM and ANQGSEA. The CDR3 covers 13 residues. In nucleotides, the CDR3 is TGCAGCGTTGTAAAGGACAGGACCTACGAGCAGTACTTC. Translated: CSVVKDRTYEQYF.

The rearrangement links TRBV9 to TRBJ2-2, with D possibly TRBD2 on 6 matching bases. Trimming cost V 0 bases and J 3 bases, with 18 bases left between them. The CDR3 runs to 18 residues. CDR1 is SGDLS, CDR2 YYNGEE, per germline. CDR3 sequence reads: CASSVEPSQGLDTGELFF. The CDR3 DNA follows: TGTGCCAGCAGCGTAGAGCCGTCCCAGGGACTCGACACCGGGGAGCTGTTTTTT.